This entry concerns a single T cell receptor beta chain. This clonotype was seen only a few times. Which antigen it targets is not known. No quality values exist for individual bases; no much larger clone is one base distant. Set within a cohort of healthcare workers in London, UK, this nested case-control study involved weekly PCR testing of nasopharyngeal swabs along with blood sampling. Healthcare workers were recruited during the week of the UK lockdown, between 23 and 31 March 2020, and followed weekly for up to about 15 weeks. The receptor library was made with 5' RACE. The sequencing machine was a NextSeq 500. The TCR library protocol attached unique molecular identifiers to individual cDNA molecules to correct for sequencing error and PCR bias. Both TCR alpha and beta chains were sequenced, and tight co-correlation was observed between alpha and beta sequence abundances in each sample. In the paper's pipeline: Decombinator V4 was used to annotate the V gene, J gene and CDR3 of the TCR sequences. TCRs were defined as expanded if a significant change between any two time points was detected under a Poisson model with p below 0.0001. TCR abundances were normalised to the total number of TCRs sequenced in each sample and reported as counts per million. VDJdb, accessed 1 November 2021, was searched for CMV, EBV and SARS-CoV-2 annotated TCRs, with TCRs annotated for multiple antigens excluded. TCRdb redid the processing of the public reads, applying fastp at Q25 and MiXCR, and retained in-frame beta chains. Rows with a matching CDR3 protein are joined into one entry that keeps the most common DNA and genes. For this entry, the V and J calls and clone size follow TCRdb and not the study's own pipeline. The sample table shows 80,000 to 100,000 distinct CDR3 sequences, and 12% to 15% are seen once. The top ten clonotypes cover roughly 6% of the sample.

This record belongs to a study of early T cells in non-severe SARS-CoV-2 infection (dated by TCRdb to 2020 to 2023). Turning to the overall study: Because TCR sequencing was done on bulk RNA from unsorted whole blood, the alpha and beta chains could not be paired. The research as a whole found: VDJdb matching was skewed toward anti-spike CD8 responses and likely underestimated virus-specific expansions by missing private and CD4 specificities.

This TCR derives from an adult who was a healthcare worker with PCR-confirmed SARS-CoV-2 infection or an uninfected control (not recorded which). The sample consisted of whole blood.

Here is the DNA: TGCGCCAGCAGCTTGCGCACAGGAGTCATGAACACTGAAGCTTTCTTT. It encodes CASSLRTGVMNTEAFF. In this chain, TRBV5-1 is recombined with TRBJ1-1; TRBD1 is perhaps the D gene, given 5 matching bases. The germline V gene provides CDR1 SGHRS and CDR2 YFSETQ. V is pared back by 1 base and J by 0 bases, with 13 bases lying between the germline termini. There are 16 amino acids in the CDR3, from cysteine to phenylalanine inclusive. Kept here is only the CDR3 DNA, which spans 48 bases and is read in frame from base 1. Beyond the CDR3, the reference TRBV5-1 and TRBJ1-1 genes provide the residues; the full variable domain reads: KAGVTQTPRYLIKTRGQQVTLSCSPISGHRSVSWYQQTPGQGLQFLFEYFSETQRNKGNFPGRFSGRQFSNSRSEMNVSTLELGDSALYLCASSLRTGVMNTEAFFGQGTRLTVV.